This TCR beta chain was retrieved from a study of T cells in women clearing cervical HPV infection. Comments on this clone: Antigen: not known. The read ends 3 residues shy of where the CDR3 ends; the end is completed using the germline J gene.

Repertoires were generated with immunoSEQ multiplex PCR, while TCRdb's copy carries only in-frame clones and drops some. This sample's table reports fewer than 25,000 clones. This CDR3 region has 13 residues. CDR1 and CDR2 (germline): SEHNR, FQNEAQ (reference sequence). Study results and caveats: CIN3+ cases had significantly higher TCR repertoire richness than controls, but evenness did not differ.

The TCR originated in a woman between 18 and 75 years old with a cervical HPV16 infection that either progressed to CIN3+ or cleared (not recorded which). Sequenced input: blood buffy coat. The chain carries TRBV7-9 and TRBJ1-2; D is perhaps TRBD1 (6 bases). Partial CDR3 DNA: TGTGCCAGCAGCGACGGACAGACCTACGAC. Translation gives CASSDGQTYD. The CDR3, in full, reads CASSDGQTYDYTF.